This entry lists 3 T cell receptor beta chains sequenced from one sample in a study of regulatory T cells in long-lasting Graves disease. Arm-PCR of CDR3 regions and iRepertoire HTBI primers were used to build TCR beta libraries. TCRdb processed the multiplex PCR reads anew with MiXCR; each CDR3 protein has one entry. The profile shows about 350,000 distinct CDR3 sequences, around 15% of them singletons. As for time point: newly diagnosed GD, antithyroid drugs for less than 3 months. Preparation of the TCR library used RNA extracted from PBMCs. Another study also made use of these data, one on T cells in Graves' hyperthyroidism and ophthalmopathy.

The sample here was peripheral blood mononuclear cells (PBMCs), taken at new diagnosis, from a patient treated with antithyroid drugs. Receptor source: a woman aged 18-35 years with Graves disease.

This chain joins TRBV24-1 and TRBJ2-1; D tentatively reads TRBD1 or TRBD2 (5 bases each). Trimming took 7 bases from V and 9 from J, leaving 12 bases between them. Looked up from germline, CDR1 is KGHDR and CDR2 is SFDVKD. This CDR3 region has 12 residues. CDR3 nucleotide sequence: TGTGCCACCAGGGGGGAGTCGGGTGAGCAGTTCTTC. Its translation is CATRGESGEQFF.

A word on this clonotype: Since a much larger clone is just one base distant, this may be a read error. The chain recombines TRBV29-1 with TRBJ2-3; perhaps TRBD1 as D (5 bases). CDR1 SQVTM and CDR2 ANQGSEA come from the germline V gene. This CDR3 contains 16 residues. The ends were cut back, 4 bases at V and 2 bases at J, with 19 bases in the middle. The CDR3 loop is CSVGDGAWGYTDTQYF. CDR3 coding DNA: TGCAGCGTTGGGGATGGAGCATGGGGCTACACAGATACGCAGTATTTT.

This clonotype was counted only a few times. The chain links TRBV5-1 to TRBJ1-4; D unclear. Trimming left V 2 bases short and J 5 bases short, with 10 bases between. Germline V gene data show CDR1 as SGHRS and CDR2 as YFSETQ. The CDR3 has 14 amino acids. The CDR3 region is CASSFGIQNEKLFF. The CDR3 region has the DNA TGCGCCAGCAGCTTCGGGATCCAGAATGAAAAACTGTTTTTT.